This T cell receptor beta chain was sequenced during a study of post-analysis software for immune sequencing data. In the case of this clonotype: What it binds is unknown.

Germline-derived CDR1 and CDR2 are MDHEN and SYDVKM. Unmatched junction bases numbered 6, after V lost 4 bases and J lost 2 bases. This CDR3 region has 15 residues. Study-level findings and limits: Patients carried roughly 5 TRBV segments more frequently than controls did, and TRBV5-6, TRBV5-1 and TRBV20-1 were among them. Multiple sclerosis patients had significantly lower normalized Chao1 diversity than controls.

TCR beta libraries were prepared from cDNA with unique molecular identifiers. The authors obtained roughly 550,000 cDNA molecules from about 0.94 to 9.7 million T cells. TCRdb recomputed calls from the PCR reads with MiXCR, one row per CDR3 protein. The table has some 260,000 distinct CDR3 sequences, 36% seen once. The rearrangement joins TRBV28 to TRBJ2-3, with TRBD1 identical over 7 bases. The sequencing input was blood. This clonotype originated in a girl aged 10 to 17 with multiple sclerosis. The CDR3 loop is CASSSRGQATDTQYF. For the CDR3, the DNA is TGTGCCAGCAGTTCCCGAGGACAGGCCACAGATACGCAGTATTTT.